These T cell receptor beta chains were read from a single sample in a study of shared clonotypes between healthy human individuals. Profiled with immunoSEQ multiplex PCR; TCRdb holds only in-frame clones, not every one. The sample shows about 1,500,000 clones, around 97% of them seen only once. Sample: naive CD4+ T cells sorted from blood. These receptors originate from a man aged 30-40 years in good health. The CDR3 runs from the conserved cysteine through the conserved F or W.

13 | TRBV2 | CASIRDRVSEQYF
17 | TRBV27 | CASSLSRLAGRVYEQFF
15 | TRBV6-5 | CASSYFGTSDNEQFF
16 | TRBV9 | CASSGGPGHTGNTIYF
15 | TRBV18 | CASSPGMRGDQPQHF
15 | TRBV5-5 | CASSLGHWGQETQYF
15 | TRBV9 | CASSAAGTGAYEQYF
14 | TRBV27 | CASSRTGVNYGYTF
12 | TRBV5-5 | CASSSRQYGYTF
12 | TRBV29-1 | CSEKTASYGYTF
13 | TRBV6-1 | CASSEAGWGEQYF
16 | TRBV10-3 | CAISDWGLADNNEQFF
14 | TRBV2 | CASSGRAVSYEQYF
15 | TRBV18 | CASSPAAGSTDTQYF
10 | TRBV10-3 | CASSTDTQYF
17 | TRBV7-9 | CASSWTSGIRNTGELFF
15 | TRBV19 | CASKGLAGGWFEQYF
14 | TRBV19 | CASSSGTKTDTQYF
11 | TRBV15 | CATRGAPGYTF
13 | TRBV5-1 | CASTGQDTGELFF
11 | TRBV20-1 | CSASLVTTQYF
17 | TRBV4-3 | CASSQEPPGTAAYEQYF
16 | TRBV5-1 | CASSLASTRVNTEAFF
16 | TRBV15 | CATSRGDLGQPYGYTF
14 | TRBV7-2 | CASSLVLSSYEQYF
15 | TRBV5-1 | CASSPGTGLNQPQHF
20 | TRBV10-2 | CASSESSALAGGPGGETQYF
15 | TRBV28 | CASRPGTGDWGEQFF
14 | TRBV27 | CASSLGLEVHEQYF
14 | TRBV6-1 | CASSGPGVVNTIYF
13 | TRBV5-6 | CASGLAGPNEQFF
14 | TRBV2 | CASIRDRDTGELFF
14 | TRBV28 | CASSPGGSNQPQHF
16 | TRBV18 | CASSYLDRPSTDTQYF
15 | TRBV18 | CASSHRDRGLGEQYF
15 | TRBV7-9 | CASSWTQSSYNEQFF
16 | TRBV5-1 | CASSRGGRNLAYEQYF
21 | TRBV18 | CASSPVLRATPGGPGANVLTF
16 | TRBV19 | CASSALPRAGADTQYF
14 | TRBV5-1 | CASSSGTGQETQYF
15 | TRBV28 | CASSLSGQNNQPQHF
15 | TRBV5-5 | CASSLGSGIGNEQFF
14 | TRBV5-6 | CASSYLQGRGEQFF
14 | TRBV5-1 | CASSLRVRGYEQYF
17 | TRBV7-2 | CASSKRDWSHFGETQYF
15 | TRBV9 | CASSVARKNTGELFF
16 | TRBV5-4 | CASSLALHRGTGELFF
11 | TRBV6-1 | CASRLVYEQYF
16 | TRBV6-5 | CASSWGKDRTQNIQYF
15 | TRBV7-9 | CASSLGTGTNEKLFF
14 | TRBV29-1 | CSVTTGGGTDTQYF
14 | TRBV6-4 | CASSPIVGAGELFF
15 | TRBV7-2 | CASTPSGLSYNEQFF
11 | TRBV19 | CASKMNTEAFF
16 | TRBV6-5 | CASSYQTPPVGDTIYF
16 | TRBV18 | CASSPLGLAGGDEQFF
14 | TRBV9 | CASSVGLGPYEQYF